What follows is one T cell receptor beta chain and its context. The CDR3 runs to 15 residues. The germline CDR1 and CDR2 sequences are LGHDT and YNNKEL (reference sequence). V lost 2 bases to trimming and J lost 7 bases; unmatched junction nucleotides: 9. These data belong to a study of control samples from healthy donors and cancer patients. Libraries were prepared by immunoSEQ multiplex PCR; TCRdb keeps only in-frame clonotypes and omits some of them. The sample yields 130,000 or so clones, about 86% seen once. The chain joins TRBV3-1 (or the pseudogene TRBV3-2) to TRBJ2-7; 9 bases map to TRBD1. Sequencing input: blood. The sequence came from a man aged 25-40 years in good health. CDR3 bases: TGTGCCAGCAGCCAATTCCCGGGACAGGGATTAGAGCAGTACTTC. Protein sequence: CASSQFPGQGLEQYF.